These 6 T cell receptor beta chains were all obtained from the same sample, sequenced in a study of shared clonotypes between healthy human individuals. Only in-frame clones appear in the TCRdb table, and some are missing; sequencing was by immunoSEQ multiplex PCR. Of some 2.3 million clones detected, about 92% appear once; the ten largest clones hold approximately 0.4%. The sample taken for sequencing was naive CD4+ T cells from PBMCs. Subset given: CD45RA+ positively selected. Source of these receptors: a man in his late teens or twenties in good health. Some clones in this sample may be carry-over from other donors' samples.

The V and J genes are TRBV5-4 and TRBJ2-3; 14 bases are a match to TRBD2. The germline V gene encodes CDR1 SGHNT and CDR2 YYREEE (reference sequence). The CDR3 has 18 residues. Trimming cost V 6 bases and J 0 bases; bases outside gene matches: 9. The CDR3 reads CASTRGLAGVGSTDTQYF. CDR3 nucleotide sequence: TGTGCCAGCACCAGGGGACTAGCGGGAGTAGGGAGCACAGATACGCAGTATTTT.

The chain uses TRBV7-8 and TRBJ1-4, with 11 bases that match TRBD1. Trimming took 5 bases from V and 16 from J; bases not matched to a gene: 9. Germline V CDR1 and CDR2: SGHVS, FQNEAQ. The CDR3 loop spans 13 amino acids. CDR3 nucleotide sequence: TGTGCCAGCAGCCCTGGACAGGGGGCAACCCCGTTTTTT. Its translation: CASSPGQGATPFF.

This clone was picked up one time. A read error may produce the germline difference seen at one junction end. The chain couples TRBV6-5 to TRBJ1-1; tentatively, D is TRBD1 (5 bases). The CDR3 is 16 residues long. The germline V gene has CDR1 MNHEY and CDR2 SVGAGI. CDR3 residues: CASSNSPTGMNTEAFF. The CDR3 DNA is TGTGCCAGCAGTAACTCGCCCACAGGAATGAACACTGAAGCTTTCTTT.

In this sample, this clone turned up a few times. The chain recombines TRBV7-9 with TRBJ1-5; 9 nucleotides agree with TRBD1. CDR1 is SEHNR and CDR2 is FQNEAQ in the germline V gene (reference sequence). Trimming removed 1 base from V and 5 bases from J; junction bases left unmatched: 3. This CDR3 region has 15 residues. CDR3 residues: CASSLGTGEDQPQHF. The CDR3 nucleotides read TGTGCCAGCAGCTTAGGGACAGGGGAGGATCAGCCCCAGCATTTT.

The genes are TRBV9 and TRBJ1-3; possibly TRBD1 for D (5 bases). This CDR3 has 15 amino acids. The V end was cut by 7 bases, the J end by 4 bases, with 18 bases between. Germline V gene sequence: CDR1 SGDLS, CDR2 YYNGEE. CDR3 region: CASGPGVAVGNTIYF. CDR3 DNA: TGTGCCAGCGGCCCGGGGGTGGCAGTAGGAAACACCATATATTTT.

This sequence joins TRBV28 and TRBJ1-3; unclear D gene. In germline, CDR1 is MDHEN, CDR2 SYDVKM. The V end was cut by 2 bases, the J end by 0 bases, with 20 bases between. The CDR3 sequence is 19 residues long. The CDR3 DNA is TGTGCCAGCAGTTTAGGTCTTCTGGGTCCAGGTCGCTCTGGAAACACCATATATTTT. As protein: CASSLGLLGPGRSGNTIYF.